The rows below give T cell receptor beta chains drawn from one sample of a study of T cell changes during pregnancy in multiple sclerosis. The protocol was immunoSEQ multiplex PCR, while the TCRdb copy is restricted to in-frame clones and leaves out a portion. The sample records about 72,000 clones, roughly 89% being singletons. The starting material was peripheral blood, obtained in the third trimester of pregnancy. These receptors were taken from a female donor in good health, enrolled as a control in a pregnancy study. The CDR3 runs from the conserved cysteine through the conserved F or W. D genes are given only for firm matches. For some rows the clone size is stated as once, few or many, or as a class when expanded; others skip it.

TRBV30,.,.,TRBJ1-1,TGTGCCTGGGCACGCGGGAGGCCTGAAGCTTTCTTT,CAWARGRPEAFF
TRBV9,.,.,TRBJ2-1,TGTGCCAGCAGCGTGGGGGGGCACTACAATGAGCAGTTCTTC,CASSVGGHYNEQFF
TRBV28,.,.,TRBJ1-6,TGTGCCAGCAGTTTATTGGGAGTTGGGGACATCAATTCACCCCTCCACTTT,CASSLLGVGDINSPLHF
TRBV19,TRBD1,.,TRBJ1-2,TGTGCCAGTAGTATCGGGGTGGGACAGAGGAACTATGGCTACACCTTC,CASSIGVGQRNYGYTF
TRBV28,.,.,TRBJ1-2,TGTGCCAGCAGTTCCGGCCGTCGGGGGGTTTGGCCTTTGCACTATGGCTACACCTTC,CASSSGRRGVWPLHYGYTF
TRBV30,.,.,TRBJ1-3,TGTGCCTGGAGTACAGGGAGCTCTGGAAACACCATATATTTT,CAWSTGSSGNTIYF
TRBV2,.,.,TRBJ2-7,TGTGCCAGCAGTACCCAGGGTTACGAGCAGTACTTC,CASSTQGYEQYF
TRBV5-1,.,.,TRBJ2-1,TGCGCCAGCAGGGAGGCGGGACGGGAGCAGTTCTTC,CASREAGREQFF
TRBV4-3,.,.,TRBJ2-1,TGCGCCAGCAGCCAAGATTTGGCCTATGAGCAGTTCTTC,CASSQDLAYEQFF
TRBV28,.,.,TRBJ2-7,TGTGCCAGCAGTCGCGTAAGCGAGCAGTACTTC,CASSRVSEQYF
TRBV7-9,TRBD1,.,TRBJ2-7,TGTGCCAGCAGCTTAGGGACAGGCTACGAGCAGTACTTC,CASSLGTGYEQYF
TRBV28,.,.,TRBJ1-1,TGTGCCAGCACTCCGGTTGCAGGTATTGGCACTGAAGCTTTCTTT,CASTPVAGIGTEAFF
TRBV30,.,.,TRBJ2-1,TGTGCCTGGAGCGCCGCCCCGAGGGAACAGCAGTTCTTC,CAWSAAPREQQFF
TRBV15,TRBD1,.,TRBJ1-1,TGTGCCACCAGCTTTGGACAGGCGGACACTGAAGCTTTCTTT,CATSFGQADTEAFF
TRBV6-5,.,.,TRBJ1-1,TGTGCCAGCAATCCCGGGGGTGGTAACACTGAAGCTTTCTTT,CASNPGGGNTEAFF
TRBV14,TRBD2,.,TRBJ2-7,TGTGCCAGCAGCCAAGCTAGCGGGAGGCGGTACGAGCAGTACTTC,CASSQASGRRYEQYF
TRBV2,.,.,TRBJ1-2,TGTGCCAGCAGTGGGGCAGGTTATGGCTACACCTTC,CASSGAGYGYTF
TRBV5-1,.,.,TRBJ2-3,TGCGCCAGCAGCTTGGCGGGGGGCCGTGCAGATACGCAGTATTTT,CASSLAGGRADTQYF
TRBV5-1,TRBD1,.,TRBJ1-4,TGCGCCAGCAGCAAGGGACAGAATGAAAAACTGTTTTTT,CASSKGQNEKLFF
TRBV27,.,.,TRBJ1-5,TGTGCCAGCGGAAGCTACAGGGGCAATCAGCCCCAGCATTTT,CASGSYRGNQPQHF
TRBV19,TRBD2,once,TRBJ2-5,TGTGCCAGTAGTATAGATGGGCCTAGCGGGGGGTTTGGGACCCAGTACTTC,CASSIDGPSGGFGTQYF
TRBV12-5,.,once,TRBJ1-1,TGTGCTAGTGGTTTGCGGGATTGGAACACTGAAGCTTTCTTT,CASGLRDWNTEAFF
TRBV6-6,.,.,TRBJ2-3,TGTGCCAGCGTCCCGGGGGGCACAGATACGCAGTATTTT,CASVPGGTDTQYF
TRBV2,.,.,TRBJ2-6,TGTGCCAGCAGTGAAGGGGGGGAAGGGGCCAACGTCCTGACTTTC,CASSEGGEGANVLTF
TRBV7-8,TRBD1,.,TRBJ2-5,TGTGCCAGCAGCTTAGCGGGACAGGAGGCAGAGACCCAGTACTTC,CASSLAGQEAETQYF
TRBV5-4,TRBD1,.,TRBJ2-3,TGTGCCAGCAGCTGGGGACAGGGGTGGACAGATACGCAGTATTTT,CASSWGQGWTDTQYF
TRBV2,.,.,TRBJ1-3,TGTGCCGTTCAGGGGCAAAGAGATTTTGGAAACACCATATATTTT,CAVQGQRDFGNTIYF
TRBV6-5,TRBD1,.,TRBJ2-7,TGTGCCAGCAGTTTCTGGACAGGGGAGGACGAGCAGTACTTC,CASSFWTGEDEQYF
TRBV10-1,TRBD2,.,TRBJ2-1,TGCGCCAGCAGTGAGTCATCTAACCTAGCGGGAGGGATAAGGAATGAGCAGTTCTTC,CASSESSNLAGGIRNEQFF
TRBV7-9,TRBD2,.,TRBJ2-1,TGTGCCAGCAGACGTGCCGGGACTAGCGACTACAATGAGCAGTTCTTC,CASRRAGTSDYNEQFF
TRBV7-8,.,.,TRBJ2-3,TGTGCCAGCAGCTTTCGGGGCGGGGTGAGCACAGATACGCAGTATTTT,CASSFRGGVSTDTQYF
TRBV6-5,TRBD1,.,TRBJ1-3,TGTGCCAGCAGAGGCCGGGACAGGGGCGGAAACACCATATATTTT,CASRGRDRGGNTIYF
TRBV30,.,.,TRBJ1-4,TGTGCCTGGAGTGGGGGGGTTGACGAAAAACTGTTTTTT,CAWSGGVDEKLFF
TRBV6-1,.,.,TRBJ1-2,TGTGCCAGCAGTGAAGTCGGTGGCTACACCTTC,CASSEVGGYTF
TRBV6-1,TRBD2,few,TRBJ2-7,TGTGCCAGCATCCAAGCGGGGGACGAGCAGTACTTC,CASIQAGDEQYF
TRBV7-9,TRBD1,.,TRBJ1-2,TGTGCCAGCAGCTTGGGGCACGACAGGGAAGGGGATGGCTACACCTTC,CASSLGHDREGDGYTF
TRBV7-6,TRBD1,.,TRBJ2-5,TGTGCCAGCAGCTTATACGACAGGGTTCAAGAGACCCAGTACTTC,CASSLYDRVQETQYF
TRBV19,.,.,TRBJ2-5,TGTGCCAGTAGTGTACAGGGTGAAGAGACCCAGTACTTC,CASSVQGEETQYF
TRBV2,.,.,TRBJ1-4,TGTGCCAGCAGGTCTAGACAGGCTAATGAAAAACTGTTTTTT,CASRSRQANEKLFF
TRBV28,TRBD1,.,TRBJ1-2,TGTGCCAGCATAACCCCGGGACAGGGGCCCCATGGCTACACCTTC,CASITPGQGPHGYTF
TRBV19,TRBD1,.,TRBJ2-6,TGTGCCAGTAGTACCGGACAGGGGGCGGTAGGGGCCAACGTCCTGACTTTC,CASSTGQGAVGANVLTF
TRBV30,TRBD2,once,TRBJ2-5,TGTGCCTGGAGAAGGGGAGGGGAGACCCAGTACTTC,CAWRRGGETQYF